This section outlines one T cell receptor beta chain sequence together with its context. Its antigen is not known. The V gene lost 5 bases and the J gene lost 8 bases, with 7 bases spanning the gap. This CDR3 spans 11 amino acids. The germline CDR1 and CDR2 sequences are SNHLY and FYNNEI. Documented time point: blood 4 weeks post-SBRT, at nephrectomy. As to treatment: 15 Gy SBRT to primary tumor, nephrectomy 4 weeks later. Nephrectomy followed 15 Gy stereotactic body radiation by 4 weeks. Radiation-treated patients gave blood at baseline, week 2 and week 4. The patient's renal cell carcinoma had clear cell pathology. These data are taken from a study of radiation and T cells in renal cell carcinoma. TCRdb's copy holds only in-frame clones and misses some; the assay was immunoSEQ multiplex PCR. This table has under 100,000 clones, around four fifths appearing once. General study points: In blood, top tumor clones expanded by 2 weeks, shrinking by 4.

The sequences come from blood, collected from a patient whose treatment included radiotherapy and nephrectomy. The origin of this receptor is a man aged 50 or older with renal cell carcinoma. The chain combines TRBV2 with TRBJ2-1; D is unresolved. The CDR3, as DNA: TGTGCCAGCAGTATACTCGATGAGCAGTTCTTC. Translation gives CASSILDEQFF.